The 29 T cell receptor beta chains presented below share a single source sample, sequenced in a study of shared clonotypes between healthy human individuals (dated by TCRdb to the early 2020s). Library creation used the immunoSEQ multiplex PCR assay. This is the immuneACCESS table as TCRdb keeps it, with only in-frame sequences that have V and J called. A part of the clones is gone; compared with another copy, unresolved V genes explain less than half, and the rest is unexplained. The sample data list some 240,000 clones, and 65% to 70% of these were observed just once. Clones ranked in the top ten supply 11% of the sample. Sequenced input: memory CD4+ T cells sorted from blood. This specimen's cell subset or site label, per the study, means: CD45RA-negative fraction. These receptors originate from a man aged 30 to 45 in good health.

The chain is built from TRBV7-2 and TRBJ2-1; perhaps TRBD1 as D (6 bases). Germline V CDR1 and CDR2: SGHTA, FQGNSA. V lost 0 bases and J 6 bases, leaving 18 bases between the germline ends. This CDR3 comprises 17 residues. DNA for the CDR3: TGTGCCAGCAGCTTAGCGCCTTACAGGGTAGGGGCCAATGAGCAGTTCTTC. Its protein product is CASSLAPYRVGANEQFF.

CDR3 nucleotide sequence: TGTGCCAGCAGCTCCGGACTAGCGGGAGGTAATGAGCAGTTCTTC. Protein product: CASSSGLAGGNEQFF. The genes are TRBV5-4 and TRBJ2-1, with 14 bases fitting TRBD2. Germline V CDR1 and CDR2: SGHNT, YYREEE (reference sequence). V was clipped by 3 bases and J by 7 bases; unmatched bases: 3. This CDR3 has 15 amino acids.

This chain connects TRBV5-4 to TRBJ2-7, with unresolved D. The CDR3 is made up of 12 amino acids. V shed 1 base and J shed 6 bases, with 8 bases lying between them. CDR1 SGHNT and CDR2 YYREEE come from the germline V gene (reference sequence). CDR3 loop: CASSLSTGEQYF. CDR3 sequence (DNA): TGTGCCAGCAGCTTGAGTACGGGCGAGCAGTACTTC.

This clone has more than one count but fewer than ten. The chain combines TRBV9 with TRBJ2-7, with D tentatively TRBD1 (6 bases). The CDR3 is 16 amino acids. The germline CDR1 and CDR2 sequences are SGDLS and YYNGEE. V was shortened by 0 bases and J by 0 bases, with 13 bases between the two germline ends. CDR3 sequence reads: CASSVGVGQISYEQYF. In nucleotides, the CDR3 is TGTGCCAGCAGCGTAGGTGTGGGACAAATCTCCTACGAGCAGTACTTC.

This clone was detected only a few times. J is TRBJ2-1 and V is TRBV5-4; D is perhaps TRBD1 or TRBD2 (5 bases each). Deletions cut 0 bases from V and 7 bases from J, with 8 bases between. This CDR3 comprises 13 residues. The germline gives CDR1 SGHNT, CDR2 YYREEE (reference sequence). The CDR3 protein is CASSLVGVNEQFF. CDR3 sequence (DNA): TGTGCCAGCAGCTTGGTGGGGGTGAATGAGCAGTTCTTC.

This clone was seen a handful of times. This chain links TRBV9 with TRBJ2-5, with TRBD2 as a possible D gene (6 bases). CDR1 and CDR2 from the germline V gene are SGDLS and YYNGEE. The CDR3 spans 17 residues. With 0 bases removed from V and 1 base from J, the gap between germline ends came to 16 bases. The CDR3 nucleotides read TGTGCCAGCAGCGTAGCCCATAGCGGAGGTACCCAAGAGACCCAGTACTTC. This translates into CASSVAHSGGTQETQYF.

The chain employs TRBV5-5 and TRBJ1-2; D remains unclear. From germline, CDR1 is SGHKS and CDR2 YYEKEE (reference sequence). Trimming cost V 5 bases and J 7 bases, with 21 bases left between them. CDR3 length: 15 amino acids. In nucleotides, the CDR3 is TGTGCCAGCAGACAGTTTCGGACTTTGGCGAGTGGCTACACCTTC. Amino acids: CASRQFRTLASGYTF.

This rearrangement joins TRBV2 to TRBJ2-7; D unclear. V lost 6 bases and J lost 2, with 14 bases in between. Germline values: CDR1 SNHLY, CDR2 FYNNEI. This CDR3 is 14 amino acids long. Written as DNA, the CDR3 is TGTGCCAGCAGGCAGGAGCCACAAACCTACGAGCAGTACTTC. Protein product: CASRQEPQTYEQYF.

The chain is built from TRBV7-9 and TRBJ2-1; no clear D. CDR3 size: 16 residues. The germline V and J ends were trimmed by 5 bases and 0 bases, with 14 bases remaining between them. Per the germline V gene, CDR1 is SEHNR and CDR2 is FQNEAQ (reference sequence). In DNA form, the CDR3 reads TGTGCCAGCAGCAGGGATGGCCACGGCTCCTACAATGAGCAGTTCTTC. Protein product: CASSRDGHGSYNEQFF.

The chain carries TRBV7-2 and TRBJ2-1; TRBD1 matches at 7 bases. This CDR3 has 15 residues. The ends lost 3 bases at V and 6 bases at J; junction bases unmatched: 8. CDR1 and CDR2 from the germline V gene are SGHTA and FQGNSA. Written as DNA, the CDR3 is TGTGCCAGCAGCTTCAAGGGGGCCAGTGGCAATGAGCAGTTCTTC. It yields the protein CASSFKGASGNEQFF.

The J gene is TRBJ2-1, the V gene TRBV7-8, with D perhaps being TRBD1 or TRBD2 (5 bases each). The CDR3 totals 14 residues. Trimming left V 0 bases short and J 4 bases short, with 7 bases between. Germline V gives CDR1 SGHVS, CDR2 FQNEAQ. Here the CDR3 reads CASSLAGPYNEQFF. CDR3 nucleotides: TGTGCCAGCAGCTTAGCGGGACCTTACAATGAGCAGTTCTTC.

The chain recombines TRBV19 with TRBJ2-7, with a possible D match to TRBD2 (6 bases). Germline assignment: CDR1 LNHDA and CDR2 SQIVND (reference sequence). This CDR3 has 13 amino acids. The V end lost 4 bases, the J end lost 5 bases, and 12 bases lay between the germline ends. The CDR3 loop reads CASSNYRGNEQYF. Written as DNA, the CDR3 is TGTGCCAGTAGTAATTATCGGGGGAACGAGCAGTACTTC.

This clone was seen a single time. The CDR3 bases are TGCAGCGTTGAACGGCGGACAGCGAACTCCTACGAGCAGTACTTC. It is translated as CSVERRTANSYEQYF. The gene calls are TRBV29-1 and TRBJ2-7; weak D call: TRBD1 (6 bases). V lost 2 bases, J lost 0 bases, and 14 bases lay in between. In germline, CDR1 is SQVTM, CDR2 ANQGSEA. CDR3 length: 15 residues.

This clone was seen more than once but under ten times. The chain recombines TRBV6-1 with TRBJ2-7, with 11 bases aligning to TRBD2. The CDR3 runs to 14 residues. V lost 2 bases to trimming and J lost 7 bases; unmatched junction nucleotides: 4. Per germline, CDR1 MNHNS and CDR2 SASEGT. CDR3 nucleotide sequence: TGTGCCAGCAGTGAAACTAGCGGGAGTGGGGAGCAGTACTTC. Translated: CASSETSGSGEQYF.

This clone is a singleton in its sample. This rearrangement joins TRBV5-1 to TRBJ2-2; possibly TRBD1 for D (5 bases). The germline V gene encodes CDR1 SGHRS and CDR2 YFSETQ. Trimming removed 6 bases from V and 3 bases from J, with 18 bases in between. The CDR3 covers 16 residues. CDR3 sequence (DNA): TGCGCCAGCATCAAGGGGCGGTTAGGGGACACCGGGGAGCTGTTTTTT. Encoded protein: CASIKGRLGDTGELFF.

The chain recombines TRBV11-2 with TRBJ2-2; D gene unclear. The CDR3 sequence is 14 residues long. Per the germline V gene, CDR1 is SGHAT and CDR2 is FQNNGV. V was shortened by 2 bases and J by 4 bases, with 8 bases between the two germline ends. DNA of the CDR3: TGTGCCAGCAGCTTATCTCCAAGCACCGGGGAGCTGTTTTTT. This gives the protein CASSLSPSTGELFF.

J is TRBJ1-5 and V is TRBV7-8; D remains ambiguous. Germline CDR1 SGHVS, CDR2 FQNEAQ. CDR3 length equals 14 residues. V was cut by 5 bases and J by 0 bases, with 8 bases left in between. The CDR3 loop is CASSPLGSNQPQHF. In DNA, the CDR3 is TGTGCCAGCAGCCCGCTAGGTAGCAATCAGCCCCAGCATTTT.

This clone was observed a handful of times. The V gene is TRBV7-2, the J gene TRBJ2-3; 11 nucleotides agree with TRBD2. With V trimmed by 5 bases and J by 4 bases, 2 bases remained unmatched. Germline values: CDR1 SGHTA, CDR2 FQGNSA. This CDR3 is built from 14 residues. The CDR3 loop reads CASSGSGRADTQYF. DNA of the CDR3: TGTGCCAGCAGCGGTAGCGGGAGGGCAGATACGCAGTATTTT.

The gene calls are TRBV15 and TRBJ2-2; 7 positions match TRBD2. Germline V CDR1 and CDR2: LNHNV, YYDKDF (reference sequence). J gave up 6 bases and V 6 bases, and 10 bases lay outside the gene matches. The CDR3 totals 15 residues. As DNA, the CDR3 is TGTGCCACCAGGAGGGGCGGGAGAACGGCCGGGGAGCTGTTTTTT. It yields the protein CATRRGGRTAGELFF.

This chain's CDR3 is CASSIARAYEQYF. In DNA, the CDR3 is TGTGCCAGTAGTATAGCCAGGGCCTACGAGCAGTACTTC. The gene calls are TRBV19 and TRBJ2-7; tentative D call: TRBD1 (5 bases). V lost 1 base and J 2 bases, leaving 6 bases between the germline ends. Germline V gives CDR1 LNHDA, CDR2 SQIVND (reference sequence). The CDR3 runs to 13 residues.

The V gene is TRBV13, the J gene TRBJ2-1; TRBD2 matches 12 bases. CDR3 size: 19 residues. Germline-derived CDR1 and CDR2 are PRHDT and FYEKMQ (reference sequence). Germline trimming cut 1 base from V and 5 bases from J; bases unmatched to any gene: 12. The CDR3 loop is CASSLVLAGGSSRNNEQFF. For the CDR3, the DNA is TGTGCCAGCAGCTTAGTTCTAGCGGGAGGGTCCAGTAGGAACAATGAGCAGTTCTTC.

This clone was observed at least ten times. The chain joins TRBV5-6 to TRBJ2-7, with D perhaps TRBD1 (6 bases). The CDR3 covers 17 residues. Trimming removed 0 bases from V and 2 bases from J, with 18 bases in between. CDR1 is SGHDT and CDR2 is YYEEEE in the germline V gene. This chain's CDR3 is CASSLDYGAGDPYEQYF. The CDR3 DNA follows: TGTGCCAGCAGCTTGGACTACGGGGCAGGGGACCCCTACGAGCAGTACTTC.

This clone was observed once. The V call is TRBV6-1, the J call TRBJ1-2, with 11 positions matching TRBD1. CDR3 length: 15 amino acids. Germline CDR1 MNHNS, CDR2 SASEGT. After removal of 5 bases from V and 3 bases from J, the junction contained 5 bases not matched to a gene. CDR3 sequence (DNA): TGTGCCAGCAGTCAACGGACAGGGGGCGACTATGGCTACACCTTC. Its translation: CASSQRTGGDYGYTF.

This clone was seen repeatedly, ten times or more. This chain uses TRBV5-1 with TRBJ1-5; 9 positions match TRBD1. The CDR3 extends over 15 amino acids. Germline trimming cut 3 bases from V and 4 bases from J; bases unmatched to any gene: 5. Germline V CDR1 and CDR2: SGHRS, YFSETQ. DNA of the CDR3: TGCGCCAGCAGCTATGGGACAGGGCTTAATCAGCCCCAGCATTTT. Protein sequence: CASSYGTGLNQPQHF.

Only a few counts were recorded for this clone. The rearrangement joins TRBV4-2 to TRBJ2-1; TRBD2 aligns across 11 bases. The CDR3 consists of 16 residues. CDR1 is LGHNA, CDR2 YNFKEQ, per germline. V was pared by 1 base and J by 6 bases, with 5 bases of the junction left unmatched. CDR3: CASSQADTSGSNEQFF. CDR3 DNA: TGTGCCAGCAGCCAAGCGGACACTAGCGGGAGCAATGAGCAGTTCTTC.

The chain couples TRBV19 to TRBJ2-3; D remains unclear. V lost 4 bases, J lost 4 bases, and 12 bases lay in between. The CDR3 is made up of 14 amino acids. Germline CDR1 reads LNHDA; CDR2 reads SQIVND (reference sequence). CDR3 sequence (DNA): TGTGCCAGTAGTAGTCCCTCCGGACCAGATACGCAGTATTTT. Its translation: CASSSPSGPDTQYF. The full variable domain, its missing parts supplied by reference TRBV19 and TRBJ2-3, is DGGITQSPKYLFRKEGQNVTLSCEQNLNHDAMYWYRQDPGQGLRLIYYSQIVNDFQKGDIAEGYSVSREKKESFPLTVTSAQKNPTAFYLCASSSPSGPDTQYFGPGTRLTVL.

This chain uses TRBV7-9 with TRBJ1-2; D not resolved. Germline V gene lookup returns CDR1 SEHNR and CDR2 FQNEAQ (reference sequence). V was pared by 6 bases and J by 4 bases, with 18 bases between. The length of the CDR3 is 15 residues. The CDR3 is CASRPTRMELYGYTF. The CDR3 nucleotides are TGTGCCAGCAGACCTACCCGAATGGAGCTCTATGGCTACACCTTC.

This clone was detected a few times. The chain employs TRBV5-4 and TRBJ2-1; 9 bases are a match to TRBD2. Trimming cost V 2 bases and J 6 bases; bases outside gene matches: 12. CDR1 is SGHNT and CDR2 is YYREEE in the germline V gene (reference sequence). The CDR3 has 17 residues. DNA for the CDR3: TGTGCCAGCAGCTTTCCGACTAGCGGTATCAGGGGCAATGAGCAGTTCTTC. Translated, it gives CASSFPTSGIRGNEQFF.

V gene TRBV5-1 combines with J gene TRBJ2-3; TRBD2 matches 7 bases. The CDR3 length is 16 residues. J gave up 0 bases and V 3 bases, and 7 bases lay outside the gene matches. Looked up from germline, CDR1 is SGHRS and CDR2 is YFSETQ. The CDR3 loop reads CASSSPAGPSTDTQYF. CDR3 sequence (DNA): TGCGCCAGCAGCTCCCCAGCGGGGCCTAGCACAGATACGCAGTATTTT.